A selection of T cell receptor beta chains follows, all from one sample in a study of Ad26.COV2.S vaccination and SARS-CoV-2 variants. Assay used: immunoSEQ multiplex PCR; TCRdb lists only in-frame clones, some missing. This sample has roughly 500,000 clones, with 80% to 90% found just once. Here the sequenced sample was peripheral blood, taken in a trial of Ad26.COV2.S vaccine versus placebo. These receptors all come from a person between 18 and 59 years old who received the Ad26.COV2.S COVID-19 vaccine or a placebo. Both conserved end residues are part of each CDR3.

TRBJ1-6,TRBV28,CASSFPRRPLHF
TRBJ2-3,TRBV9,CASSVGQGASTDTQYF
TRBJ1-5,TRBV12-3/TRBV12-4,CASSRPRMPQHF
TRBJ1-4,TRBV30,CAGGGAGANEKLFF
TRBJ2-1,TRBV5-1,CASSLLHIGNEQFF
TRBJ1-4,TRBV5-1,CASSLGWTGRATNEKLFF
TRBJ1-5,TRBV18,CASSSRTGTHQPQHF
TRBJ1-2,TRBV15,CATSREQGAYTF
TRBJ2-5,TRBV29-1,CSVDGTSGRVKETQYF
TRBJ1-2,TRBV7-2,CASSFKGGTGISYGYTF
TRBJ1-2,TRBV3-1/TRBV3-2,CASSQEWGHGYTF
TRBJ1-2,TRBV3-1/TRBV3-2,CASSQGTATYYGYTF
TRBJ1-2,TRBV3-1/TRBV3-2,CASSPGPTYGYTF
TRBJ2-2,TRBV27,CASTNGLGGAYTGELFF
TRBJ2-3,TRBV7-2,CASSLGLAGGRDTQYF
TRBJ2-5,TRBV4-1,CASSQVGTGNQETQYF
TRBJ1-2,TRBV7-9,CASSFGQGMRGYTF
TRBJ2-6,TRBV7-9,CATDHRRMSSGANVLTF
TRBJ2-5,TRBV7-2,CASSLYRGTWGETQYF
TRBJ2-1,TRBV28,CATLRLYNEQFF
TRBJ1-5,TRBV6-5,CASSFRGGYSNQPQHF
TRBJ2-1,TRBV2,CASSAISGTSLLDEQFF
TRBJ2-1,TRBV11-3,CASSSAGFYSEQFF
TRBJ1-1,TRBV5-1,CASSLGWDTEAFF
TRBJ1-1,TRBV30,CAWNQPGLYRAFF
TRBJ2-1,TRBV2,CASVQRNYNEQFF
TRBJ2-6,TRBV7-8,CASSLTLPGANVLTF
TRBJ1-4,TRBV10-3,CAISESWGEHEKLFF
TRBJ1-5,TRBV7-2,CASSLAGGTQGDPQHF
TRBJ2-2,TRBV29-1,CSVVSVLNTGELFF
TRBJ1-4,TRBV5-1,CASSPRTGVFEKLFF
TRBJ1-2,TRBV29-1,CSVSQTGNYGYTF
TRBJ2-3,TRBV24-1,CATSGASGYTDTQYF
TRBJ1-5,TRBV7-9,CASSLVPITGSNQPQHF
TRBJ1-2,TRBV12-3/TRBV12-4,CASSFEFYGYTF
TRBJ1-4,TRBV28,CASCKWETGEKLFF
TRBJ2-3,TRBV5-1,CASSRDPSSTDTQYF
TRBJ2-4,TRBV6-2/TRBV6-3,CASSYLREGQGIQYF
TRBJ1-5,TRBV6-2/TRBV6-3,CASSYVAGNQPQHF
TRBJ2-5,TRBV9,CASSQRPIETQYF
TRBJ2-2,TRBV18,CASSPRRDTGELFF
TRBJ1-5,TRBV15,CATSRGVSNQPQHF
TRBJ1-6,TRBV3-1/TRBV3-2,CASSNRDRASPLHF
TRBJ1-2,TRBV9,CASSVSGQDGYTF
TRBJ2-2,TRBV5-5,CASSLRRAGLNTGELFF
TRBJ2-7,TRBV5-6,CASSAGQGGPYEQYF
TRBJ1-3,TRBV5-6,CASSLGGAGNTIYF
TRBJ2-3,TRBV5-8,CASSPPSGTSVDTQYF
TRBJ2-1,TRBV11-3,CASTLRGSSYNEQFF
TRBJ2-3,TRBV4-3,CASSQDVFADTQYF
TRBJ2-7,TRBV28,CASSLQGQMSYEQYF